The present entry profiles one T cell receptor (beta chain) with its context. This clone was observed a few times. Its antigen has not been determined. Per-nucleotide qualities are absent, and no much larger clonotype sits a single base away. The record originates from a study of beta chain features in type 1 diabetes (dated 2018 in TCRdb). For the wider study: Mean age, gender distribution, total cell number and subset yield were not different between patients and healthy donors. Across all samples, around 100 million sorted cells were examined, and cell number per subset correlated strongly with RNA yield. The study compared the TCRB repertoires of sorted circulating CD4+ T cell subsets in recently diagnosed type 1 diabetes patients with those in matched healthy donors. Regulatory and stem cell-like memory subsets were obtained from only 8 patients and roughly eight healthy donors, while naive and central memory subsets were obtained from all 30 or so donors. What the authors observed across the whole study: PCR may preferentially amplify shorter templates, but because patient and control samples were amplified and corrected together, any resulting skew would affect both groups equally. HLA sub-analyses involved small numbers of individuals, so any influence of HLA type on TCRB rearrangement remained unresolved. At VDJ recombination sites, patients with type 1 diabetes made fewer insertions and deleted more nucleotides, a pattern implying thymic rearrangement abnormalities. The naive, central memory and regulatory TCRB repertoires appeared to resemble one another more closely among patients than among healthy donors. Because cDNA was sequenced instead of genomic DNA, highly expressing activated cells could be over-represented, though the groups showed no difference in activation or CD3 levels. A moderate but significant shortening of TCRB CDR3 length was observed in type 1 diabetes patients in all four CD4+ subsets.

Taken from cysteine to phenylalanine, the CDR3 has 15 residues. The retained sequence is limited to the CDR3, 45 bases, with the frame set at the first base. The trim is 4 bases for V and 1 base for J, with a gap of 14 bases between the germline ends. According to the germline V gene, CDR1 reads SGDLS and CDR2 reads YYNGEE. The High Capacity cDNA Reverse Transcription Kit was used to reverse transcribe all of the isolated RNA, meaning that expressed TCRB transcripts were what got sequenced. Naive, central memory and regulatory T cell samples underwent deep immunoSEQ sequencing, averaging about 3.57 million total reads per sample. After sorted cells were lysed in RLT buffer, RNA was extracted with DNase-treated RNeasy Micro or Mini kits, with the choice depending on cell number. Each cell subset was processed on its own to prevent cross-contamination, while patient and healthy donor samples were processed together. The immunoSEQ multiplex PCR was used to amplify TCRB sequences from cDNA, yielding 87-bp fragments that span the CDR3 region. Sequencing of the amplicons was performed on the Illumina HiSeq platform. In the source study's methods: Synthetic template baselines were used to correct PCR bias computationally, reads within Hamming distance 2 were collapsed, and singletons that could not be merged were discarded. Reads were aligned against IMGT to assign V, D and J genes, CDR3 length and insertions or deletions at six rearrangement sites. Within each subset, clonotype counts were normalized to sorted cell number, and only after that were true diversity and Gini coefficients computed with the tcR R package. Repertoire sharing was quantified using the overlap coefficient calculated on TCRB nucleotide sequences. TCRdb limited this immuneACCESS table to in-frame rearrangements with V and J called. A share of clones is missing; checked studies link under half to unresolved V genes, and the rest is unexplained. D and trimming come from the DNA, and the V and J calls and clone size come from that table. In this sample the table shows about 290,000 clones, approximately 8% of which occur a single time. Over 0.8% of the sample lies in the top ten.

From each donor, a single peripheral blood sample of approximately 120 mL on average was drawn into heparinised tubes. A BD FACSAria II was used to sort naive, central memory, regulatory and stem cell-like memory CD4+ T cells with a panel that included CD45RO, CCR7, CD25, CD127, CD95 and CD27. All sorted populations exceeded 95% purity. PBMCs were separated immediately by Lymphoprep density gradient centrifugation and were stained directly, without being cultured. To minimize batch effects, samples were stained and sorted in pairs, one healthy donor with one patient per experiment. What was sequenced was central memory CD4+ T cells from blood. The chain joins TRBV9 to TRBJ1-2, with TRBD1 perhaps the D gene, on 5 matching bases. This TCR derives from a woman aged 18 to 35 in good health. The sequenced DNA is TGTGCCAGCAGCCGGGGACGGATAAATAACTATGGCTACACCTTC. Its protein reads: CASSRGRINNYGYTF.